This T cell receptor (beta chain) is drawn from a study of OX40 agonist ivuxolimab in advanced cancers. V was clipped by 5 bases and J by 0 bases, with 7 bases between them. Looked up from germline, CDR1 is SGHTA and CDR2 is FQGNSA. The CDR3 runs to 13 residues. Findings and limits, study-wide: People who partly responded at 0.1-3.0 mg/kg had some of the least clonal expansion seen. Within 6 weeks, CD4+ and CD8+ blood T cells expanded clonally at 0.1 to 3.0 mg/kg.

Turning to this clone: What it recognizes is unknown.

Assay used: immunoSEQ multiplex PCR; TCRdb lists only in-frame clones, some missing. Of roughly 40,000 clones listed, less than 95% are singletons. Blood was sampled at baseline, cycle 4 day 1, and cycle 7 day 1. The rearrangement links TRBV7-2 to TRBJ2-5; D unresolved. This clonotype was obtained from an adult with an advanced solid tumor such as melanoma, head and neck, liver or kidney cancer. The source material was CD4+ or CD8+ T cells sorted from blood, sampled in a trial of the OX40 agonist ivuxolimab. CDR3 bases: TGTGCCAGCAGCCCAAGGGACCAAGAGACCCAGTACTTC. Residues: CASSPRDQETQYF.